Sequencing of this T cell receptor (beta chain) was carried out in a study of tumor-infiltrating lymphocytes in localized non-small cell lung cancer. Study context: Each patient gave resected tumor and non-adjacent uninvolved lung tissue. Notes on the study in general: Available tissue quantity limited TCR sequencing to a patient subset.

Produced via immunoSEQ multiplex PCR; TCRdb's table is partial and in-frame only. The sample contains some 14,000 clones, about 74% of which appear only once. The CDR3 extends over 16 amino acids. Germline CDR1 reads MNHEY; CDR2 reads SMNVEV (reference sequence). J gave up 4 bases and V 2 bases, and 9 bases lay outside the gene matches. Notes on this clone: Its cognate antigen is unknown.

Sequences were obtained from lung tumor tissue. The clonotype originates from a human donor with non-small cell lung cancer. The chain has TRBV27 and TRBJ1-1, with 8 nucleotides matching TRBD1. This CDR3 reads CASSLAGGAGGTEAFF. CDR3 DNA: TGTGCCAGCAGTTTAGCAGGGGGCGCGGGCGGCACTGAAGCTTTCTTT.